This T cell receptor beta chain appears in the sequencing data of a study of blood T cell repertoires in COVID-19. This clone has a single count. As originally analysed: Cell counts per sample came from amplifying reference gene primers. Data came from immunoSEQ multiplex PCR; TCRdb stores just in-frame clones and leaves some out. V and J calls and clone size follow that table, whereas D and trimming were derived from the DNA. Of under 250,000 clones listed, 80% were seen once; the top ten hold about 4%. The junction had 6 bases not matched to a gene; V was cut back by 5 bases and J by 6 bases. Germline CDR1 SNHLY, CDR2 FYNNEI. CDR3 length: 14 residues.

The sequence was collected from a man in his thirties or forties with acute COVID-19. The specimen sequenced was PBMCs or T cells enriched from blood (not recorded which). The V and J genes are TRBV2 and TRBJ2-1; 8 bases agree with TRBD2. Here the CDR3 reads CASSSGTRSNEQFF. CDR3 sequence (DNA): TGTGCCAGCAGTTCCGGGACTAGATCCAATGAGCAGTTCTTC.